Shown below are 32 T cell receptor beta chains from a single sample sequenced in a study of technical replicates of blood from a handful of donors. Sequencing used immunoSEQ multiplex PCR; TCRdb keeps in-frame clones, though not all of them. Of 56,000 or so clones in the sample, around 96% were seen once. What was sequenced was PBMCs. These TCRs come from a human donor in good health. Some clones in this sample may be carry-over from other donors' samples.

The chain joins TRBV11-2 to TRBJ1-6, with 9 bases identical to TRBD1. Germline V CDR1 and CDR2: SGHAT, FQNNGV. The junction had 9 bases not matched to a gene; V was cut back by 5 bases and J by 7 bases. This CDR3 has 16 residues. The CDR3 is CASSLLPGTGNSPLHF. The CDR3 coding sequence is TGTGCCAGCAGCCTGCTCCCCGGGACAGGGAATTCACCCCTCCACTTT.

The gene calls are TRBV12-5 and TRBJ1-4, with 11 bases lining up with TRBD1. The germline V gene encodes CDR1 LGHNT and CDR2 FRNRAP. V dropped 3 bases and J dropped 7; count of bases not matched to a gene: 4. The CDR3 spans 15 residues. DNA for the CDR3: TGTGCTAGTGGTTTAGGACAGGGGGCAATTGAAAAACTGTTTTTT. It codes for CASGLGQGAIEKLFF. The full variable domain, completed using reference TRBV12-5 and TRBJ1-4, is DARVTQTPRHKVTEMGQEVTMRCQPILGHNTVFWYRQTMMQGLELLAYFRNRAPLDDSGMPKDRFSAEMPDATLATLKIQPSEPRDSAVYFCASGLGQGAIEKLFFGSGTQLSVL.

This clone was recorded only once. The chain combines TRBV7-2 with TRBJ2-7; 8 nucleotides agree with TRBD1. The CDR3 is made up of 13 amino acids. CDR1 is SGHTA and CDR2 is FQGNSA in the germline V gene. V was clipped by 8 bases and J by 5 bases; unmatched bases: 8. The CDR3 sequence is CASLATGVHEQYF. The CDR3 DNA is TGTGCCAGCTTAGCGACAGGGGTACACGAGCAGTACTTC. Using reference TRBV7-2 and TRBJ2-7 for the parts outside the CDR3, the full variable domain is GAGVSQSPSNKVTEKGKDVELRCDPISGHTALYWYRQSLGQGLEFLIYFQGNSAPDKSGLPSDRFSAERTGGSVSTLTIQRTQQEDSAVYLCASLATGVHEQYFGPGTRLTVT.

The CDR3 loop is CASGGRGNTEAFF. CDR3 DNA sequence: TGTGCCAGCGGCGGGCGCGGTAACACTGAAGCTTTCTTT. J is TRBJ1-1 and V is TRBV9; no firm D call. The CDR3 sequence is 13 residues long. V dropped 7 bases and J dropped 2 bases, with 12 bases sitting between them. Germline assignment: CDR1 SGDLS and CDR2 YYNGEE.

This chain joins TRBV6-1 and TRBJ1-5, with 9 bases identical to TRBD1. V shed 4 bases, J shed 0 bases, and the junction held 10 bases outside the gene matches. The CDR3 has 18 amino acids. Germline V gives CDR1 MNHNS, CDR2 SASEGT. The CDR3 bases are TGTGCCAGCAGTGGCCAGGACAGGGGCATTTATAGCAATCAGCCCCAGCATTTT. Residues: CASSGQDRGIYSNQPQHF.

In DNA, the CDR3 is TGCGCCAGCTCGGAGGAGGGTTGGCAGCCCCAGCATTTT. Translating it yields CASSEEGWQPQHF. The chain is built from TRBV5-1 and TRBJ1-5; D is uncertain. The germline gives CDR1 SGHRS, CDR2 YFSETQ. The CDR3 totals 13 residues. V lost 7 bases and J lost 7, with 15 bases in between.

The rearrangement uses TRBV4-3 and TRBJ2-4; D call uncertain. Per the germline V gene, CDR1 is LGHNA and CDR2 is YSLEER. The germline V and J ends were trimmed by 0 bases and 5 bases, with 14 bases remaining between them. This CDR3 comprises 16 residues. This CDR3 is CASSQDNLPPENIQYF. The CDR3 DNA sequence: TGCGCCAGCAGCCAAGATAACTTGCCCCCCGAAAACATTCAGTACTTC.

The J gene is TRBJ1-2, the V gene TRBV29-1, with 8 bases aligning to TRBD1. This CDR3 spans 19 amino acids. Trimming removed 3 bases from V and 4 bases from J; junction bases left unmatched: 22. CDR1 and CDR2 from the germline V gene are SQVTM and ANQGSEA. CDR3 protein: CSVDPSPLTGARKAYGYTF. The CDR3 DNA reads as TGCAGCGTTGACCCCTCTCCCCTGACAGGGGCCAGGAAAGCCTATGGCTACACCTTC.

The chain is built from TRBV7-2 and TRBJ2-3, with D uncertain. The CDR3 is 13 amino acids. Trimming left V 5 bases short and J 2 bases short, with 8 bases between. Germline V lookup: CDR1 SGHTA, CDR2 FQGNSA. The CDR3 bases are TGTGCCAGCAGCCACGCAGACACAGATACGCAGTATTTT. The encoded protein is CASSHADTDTQYF.

CDR3: CSGLARDTQYF. The CDR3 DNA sequence: TGCAGTGGGCTAGCTCGAGATACGCAGTATTTT. This chain uses TRBV20-1 with TRBJ2-3; perhaps TRBD2 as D (5 bases). CDR1 and CDR2 from the germline V gene are DFQATT and SNEGSKA (reference sequence). This CDR3 has 11 residues. V lost 7 bases to trimming and J lost 5 bases, with 10 bases between them.

This chain connects TRBV7-3 to TRBJ2-1; D perhaps matches TRBD1 (7 bases). CDR1 is SGHTA, CDR2 FQGTGA, per germline. Trimming shortened V by 5 bases and J by 8 bases, and 13 bases separated the two germline ends. The CDR3 length is 13 residues. For the CDR3, the DNA is TGTGCCAGCAGCGCACCAGGGGGGCATGAGCAGTTCTTC. It codes for CASSAPGGHEQFF. The variable domain in full, completed from reference TRBV7-3 and TRBJ2-1, reads GAGVSQTPSNKVTEKGKYVELRCDPISGHTALYWYRQSLGQGPEFLIYFQGTGAADDSGLPNDRFFAVRPEGSVSTLKIQRTERGDSAVYLCASSAPGGHEQFFGPGTRLTVL.

The chain is built from TRBV5-1 and TRBJ2-7; D unresolved. Trimming took 2 bases from V and 3 from J, leaving 3 bases between them. The CDR3 totals 11 residues. In germline, CDR1 is SGHRS, CDR2 YFSETQ. The CDR3 DNA is TGCGCCAGCAGCTTTAACTACGAGCAGTACTTC. Amino acid sequence: CASSFNYEQYF.

The chain has TRBV6-5 and TRBJ1-2; TRBD1 might be the D (5 bases). Germline V gene data show CDR1 as MNHEY and CDR2 as SVGAGI. The CDR3 runs to 14 residues. Trimming left V 2 bases short and J 1 base short, with 8 bases between. The CDR3 nucleotides are TGTGCCAGCAGTTACAGGGGCGGTAACTATGGCTACACCTTC. Translated: CASSYRGGNYGYTF.

The gene calls are TRBV23-1 and TRBJ2-2; 8 nucleotides agree with TRBD2. TRBV23-1 is recorded as an ORF, its role being uncertain. The CDR3 extends over 14 amino acids. The V and J ends lost 8 bases and 3 bases, in that order; junction bases with no gene match: 5. The CDR3 DNA reads TGCGCCAGCCAGTCGACTAGCGACACCGGGGAGCTGTTTTTT. It encodes CASQSTSDTGELFF.

This clone appeared once. The rearrangement links TRBV2 to TRBJ2-7; 8 positions agree with TRBD1. After removal of 8 bases from V and 0 bases from J, the junction contained 6 bases not matched to a gene. This CDR3 region has 14 residues. Looked up from germline, CDR1 is SNHLY and CDR2 is FYNNEI. The CDR3 sequence is CASGGQVSSYEQYF. CDR3 nucleotide sequence: TGTGCCAGCGGGGGACAGGTCAGCTCCTACGAGCAGTACTTC.

This sequence joins TRBV7-7 and TRBJ2-5; D is perhaps TRBD1 (6 bases). The CDR3 spans 15 residues. CDR1 SSHAT and CDR2 FNYEAQ come from the germline V gene (reference sequence). V was pared by 5 bases and J by 2 bases, with 15 bases between. CDR3: CASSVSGTSQETQYF. In nucleotides, the CDR3 is TGTGCCAGCAGCGTATCCGGGACATCGCAAGAGACCCAGTACTTC.

The chain employs TRBV11-3 and TRBJ2-1; the D gene is possibly TRBD2 (6 bases). Germline CDR1 reads SGHNT; CDR2 reads YENEEA. With 2 bases removed from V and 4 bases from J, the gap between germline ends came to 12 bases. There are 15 residues in the CDR3. CDR3 protein: CASSLRETEYNEQFF. In DNA, the CDR3 is TGTGCCAGCAGCTTACGGGAGACTGAATACAATGAGCAGTTCTTC.

The chain couples TRBV2 to TRBJ2-7, with 14 bases that match TRBD2. CDR3 length equals 17 residues. V lost 6 bases and J lost 6; bases outside the gene matches: 13. The germline CDR1 and CDR2 sequences are SNHLY and FYNNEI. The CDR3: CASSVTSGRAAYGEQYF. In nucleotides, the CDR3 is TGTGCCAGCAGCGTGACTAGCGGGAGGGCCGCATATGGCGAGCAGTACTTC.

The chain joins TRBV27 to TRBJ1-2; possibly TRBD1 for D (5 bases). The CDR3 loop spans 15 amino acids. V was clipped by 1 base and J by 4 bases, with 13 bases between them. Germline CDR1 reads MNHEY; CDR2 reads SMNVEV (reference sequence). The CDR3 loop reads CASSLWGGVGYGYTF. The CDR3 DNA reads TGTGCCAGCAGTTTATGGGGGGGGGTCGGCTATGGCTACACCTTC.

The chain uses TRBV6-4 and TRBJ2-3; TRBD1 aligns across 9 bases. The V segment lost 3 bases and the J segment 4 bases; nucleotides outside the gene matches: 5. Germline V gene lookup returns CDR1 MRHNA and CDR2 SNTAGT. The CDR3 loop spans 15 amino acids. CDR3 DNA sequence: TGTGCCAGCAGTGAGGCGGGACAGGGTGCAGATACGCAGTATTTT. Translated: CASSEAGQGADTQYF.

CDR3 amino acids: CASSLAGGVGTDTQYF. The CDR3 DNA reads TGCGCCAGCAGCTTGGCTGGCGGGGTCGGTACAGATACGCAGTATTTT. The rearrangement joins TRBV5-1 to TRBJ2-3, with D tentatively TRBD2 (6 bases). The CDR3 consists of 16 residues. The germline gives CDR1 SGHRS, CDR2 YFSETQ. The germline V and J ends were trimmed by 0 bases and 3 bases, with 14 bases remaining between them.

The chain couples TRBV5-1 to TRBJ2-3; the D is unclear. V shed 1 base and J shed 5 bases, with 8 bases lying between them. The germline V gene encodes CDR1 SGHRS and CDR2 YFSETQ. There are 13 residues in the CDR3. CDR3 sequence: CASSLSAEDTQYF. CDR3 DNA: TGCGCCAGCAGCTTGTCTGCGGAAGATACGCAGTATTTT.

The chain recombines TRBV4-1 with TRBJ2-7; D may be TRBD2 (6 bases). Trimming shortened V by 0 bases and J by 3 bases, and 15 bases separated the two germline ends. The CDR3 is 16 residues long. Germline values: CDR1 MGHRA, CDR2 YSYEKL. The CDR3, as DNA: TGCGCCAGCAGCCAAGAAGCGGGTAGGCCAGACTACGAGCAGTACTTC. Its protein product is CASSQEAGRPDYEQYF.

CDR3 bases: TGTGCCAGCAGCAGAGGACTATCGAGCAATCAGCCCCAGCATTTT. This encodes CASSRGLSSNQPQHF. The chain employs TRBV7-2 and TRBJ1-5, with D hard to call. This CDR3 is 15 amino acids long. The germline CDR1 and CDR2 sequences are SGHTA and FQGNSA. With 5 bases removed from V and 1 base from J, the gap between germline ends came to 12 bases.

The chain carries TRBV10-3 and TRBJ2-7; 8 bases fit TRBD1. In germline, CDR1 is ENHRY, CDR2 SYGVKD. V dropped 6 bases and J dropped 1; count of bases not matched to a gene: 2. This CDR3 comprises 13 residues. The CDR3 sequence: CAIRDRGSYEQYF. As DNA, the CDR3 is TGTGCCATCAGAGACAGGGGATCCTACGAGCAGTACTTC.

The rearrangement links TRBV7-2 to TRBJ2-1, with 13 bases identical to TRBD2. Unmatched junction bases numbered 17, after V lost 5 bases and J lost 7 bases. Germline lookup yields CDR1 SGHTA and CDR2 FQGNSA. The CDR3 has 19 amino acids. CDR3 DNA sequence: TGTGCCAGCAGCCGTGGCCCCTCGGGACTAGCGGGGACCGGTAATGAGCAGTTCTTC. Its protein product is CASSRGPSGLAGTGNEQFF.

V and J are TRBV6-1 and TRBJ1-2; maybe TRBD1 (5 bases). CDR3 length: 14 residues. V was pared by 1 base and J by 8 bases, with 14 bases between. Germline loops: CDR1 MNHNS, CDR2 SASEGT. CDR3 protein: CASSEGGREKGYTF. In nucleotides, the CDR3 is TGTGCCAGCAGTGAAGGTGGCAGGGAAAAGGGCTACACCTTC.

The V and J genes are TRBV6-1 and TRBJ1-5; D remains unclear. The V end lost 3 bases, the J end lost 3 bases, and 6 bases lay between the germline ends. The CDR3 is made up of 13 amino acids. The germline V gene has CDR1 MNHNS and CDR2 SASEGT. CDR3 coding DNA: TGTGCCAGCAGTGACGTTCTCAATCAGCCCCAGCATTTT. Protein product: CASSDVLNQPQHF.

This chain joins TRBV6-4 and TRBJ2-1; 10 nucleotides agree with TRBD2. CDR3 size: 14 residues. V was clipped by 3 bases and J by 10 bases; unmatched bases: 6. Germline values: CDR1 MRHNA, CDR2 SNTAGT. CDR3 sequence (DNA): TGTGCCAGCAGTGAGAGCGGGAGGGTCGAAGAGCAGTTCTTC. Protein sequence: CASSESGRVEEQFF.

The chain combines TRBV30 with TRBJ2-3; tentative D call: TRBD2 (6 bases). The germline V and J ends were trimmed by 0 bases and 2 bases, with 12 bases remaining between them. Germline V gives CDR1 GTSNPN, CDR2 SVGIG (reference sequence). This CDR3 spans 15 amino acids. In nucleotides, the CDR3 is TGTGCCTGGAGTGTGGCGGGATTAAACACAGATACGCAGTATTTT. This codes for CAWSVAGLNTDTQYF.

The sample holds one count of this clone. The gene calls are TRBV4-3 and TRBJ2-7, with a possible D match to TRBD1 (6 bases). This CDR3 has 15 residues. V shed 3 bases and J shed 2 bases, with 14 bases lying between them. Germline CDR1 is LGHNA and CDR2 is YSLEER. The CDR3 is CASSHQNRDPYEQYF. The CDR3 DNA reads as TGCGCCAGCAGCCACCAAAACAGGGACCCCTACGAGCAGTACTTC.

The gene calls are TRBV6-6 and TRBJ2-1, with a tentative D call TRBD2 (6 bases). The germline CDR1 and CDR2 sequences are MNHNY and SVGAGI (reference sequence). CDR3 length equals 15 residues. Trimming cost V 0 bases and J 2 bases, with 8 bases left between them. CDR3 sequence reads: CASSYSSGAYNEQFF. CDR3 in DNA: TGTGCCAGCAGTTACTCTTCGGGGGCCTACAATGAGCAGTTCTTC.